The 10 T cell receptor beta chains given below trace back to one sample, sequenced in a study of T cell repertoires in cytomegalovirus infection. TCRdb re-analysed the reads in MiXCR, keeping a single row per CDR3 protein. The data contain fewer than 250,000 distinct CDR3 sequences, roughly an eighth of them singletons. Sequencing was carried out using PBMCs. All receptors come from a human donor in good health (CMV status not recorded). Some clones in this sample may be carry-over from other donors' samples.

The rearrangement uses TRBV19 and TRBJ2-1, with D perhaps matching TRBD1 (6 bases). CDR3 size: 16 residues. The V end lost 3 bases, the J end lost 6 bases, and 18 bases lay between the germline ends. From germline, CDR1 is LNHDA and CDR2 SQIVND (reference sequence). Here the CDR3 reads CASSIGGPSPGNEQFF. DNA of the CDR3: TGTGCCAGTAGTATTGGGGGCCCTTCCCCTGGCAATGAGCAGTTCTTC.

The chain has TRBV18 and TRBJ2-5, with 7 bases lining up with TRBD2. Germline trimming cut 3 bases from V and 5 bases from J; bases unmatched to any gene: 3. CDR1 is KGHSH, CDR2 LQKENI, per germline. The CDR3 is made up of 13 amino acids. CDR3 sequence: CASSPQRDETQYF. As DNA, the CDR3 is TGTGCCAGCTCACCCCAGCGGGACGAGACCCAGTACTTC.

Ten or more counts support this clonotype. The chain employs TRBV7-3 and TRBJ2-7; D gene unclear. V dropped 2 bases and J dropped 3 bases, with 8 bases sitting between them. Germline-derived CDR1 and CDR2 are SGHTA and FQGTGA. The CDR3 is 13 residues long. The CDR3 sequence is CASSLLGNYEQYF. In DNA, the CDR3 is TGTGCCAGCAGCTTATTGGGAAACTACGAGCAGTACTTC.

This clonotype has a handful of counts. This chain joins TRBV28 and TRBJ2-7; tentatively, D is TRBD2 (6 bases). The germline V and J ends were trimmed by 5 bases and 0 bases, with 14 bases remaining between them. The CDR3 length is 15 residues. Germline-derived CDR1 and CDR2 are MDHEN and SYDVKM. CDR3 sequence reads: CASSLRLGDSYEQYF. The CDR3 coding sequence is TGTGCCAGCAGTCTGAGACTAGGGGACTCCTACGAGCAGTACTTC. Supplemented by reference TRBV28 and TRBJ2-7, the full variable domain reads DVKVTQSSRYLVKRTGEKVFLECVQDMDHENMFWYRQDPGLGLRLIYFSYDVKMKEKGDIPEGYSVSREKKERFSLILESASTNQTSMYLCASSLRLGDSYEQYFGPGTRLTVT.

A few counts support this clonotype. The chain joins TRBV6-2 or TRBV6-3 to TRBJ2-7, with unresolved D. Between the trimmed V and J ends, which lost 1 base and 2 bases, there was a span of 9 bases. The germline gives CDR1 MNHEY, CDR2 SVGEGT. This CDR3 region has 14 residues. CDR3 protein: CASSYLQVPYEQYF. The CDR3 DNA reads as TGTGCCAGCAGTTACTTGCAAGTACCCTACGAGCAGTACTTC.

There are many counts of this clonotype. V usage is TRBV7-2 and J usage is TRBJ1-6; D gene unclear. This CDR3 comprises 13 residues. Germline lookup yields CDR1 SGHTA and CDR2 FQGNSA. Trimming took off 4 bases at V and 7 bases at J, with 8 bases between the two ends. CDR3 DNA sequence: TGTGCCAGCAGCTCAACGGAGAATTCACCCCTCCACTTT. Protein: CASSSTENSPLHF. Using reference TRBV7-2 and TRBJ1-6 for the parts outside the CDR3, the full variable domain is GAGVSQSPSNKVTEKGKDVELRCDPISGHTALYWYRQSLGQGLEFLIYFQGNSAPDKSGLPSDRFSAERTGGSVSTLTIQRTQQEDSAVYLCASSSTENSPLHFGNGTRLTVT.

This chain connects TRBV19 to TRBJ1-3; D call uncertain. CDR1 LNHDA and CDR2 SQIVND come from the germline V gene (reference sequence). With 4 bases removed from V and 0 bases from J, the gap between germline ends came to 7 bases. There are 14 residues in the CDR3. Here the CDR3 DNA reads TGTGCCAGTAGTAGAACAGACTCTGGAAACACCATATATTTT. Translation gives CASSRTDSGNTIYF.

This clonotype appeared many times. The chain joins TRBV7-2 to TRBJ2-2; 7 nucleotides align to TRBD1. The CDR3 is 15 amino acids. The junction had 8 bases not matched to a gene; V was cut back by 5 bases and J by 5 bases. CDR1 is SGHTA and CDR2 is FQGNSA in the germline V gene. CDR3: CASSPQGPTTGELFF. In nucleotides, the CDR3 is TGTGCCAGCAGCCCACAGGGGCCGACAACCGGGGAGCTGTTTTTT.

This clonotype was observed at least ten times. The chain is built from TRBV10-3 and TRBJ2-7; tentatively, D is TRBD2 (7 bases). Germline lookup yields CDR1 ENHRY and CDR2 SYGVKD. The germline V and J ends were trimmed by 2 bases and 9 bases, with 17 bases remaining between them. The CDR3 consists of 14 residues. The CDR3 DNA follows: TGTGCCATCAGTGAGGGGGGGGCGGAAGTTCGGCAGTACTTC. It specifies CAISEGGAEVRQYF.

In its sample, this clonotype was seen many times. V usage is TRBV7-2 and J usage is TRBJ1-5, with no clear D. The CDR3 has 13 residues. CDR1 and CDR2 from the germline V gene are SGHTA and FQGNSA. The V end lost 3 bases, the J end lost 4 bases, and 7 bases lay between the germline ends. CDR3 region: CASSLALNQPQHF. CDR3 coding DNA: TGTGCCAGCAGCTTGGCTTTAAATCAGCCCCAGCATTTT.